Below, 16 T cell receptor beta chains from the same sample are listed, as sequenced in a study of post-analysis software for immune sequencing data. General study points: When patients were compared with controls, a handful of TRBV segments were more frequent, TRBV5-6, TRBV5-1 and TRBV20-1 among them.

The TCR beta cDNA libraries carried unique molecular identifiers. MiXCR, run by TCRdb on the PCR reads, gives a single entry per CDR3 protein. Of 450,000 or so distinct CDR3 sequences in the sample, roughly 45% were seen once. No antigens are known for them. The sample comprised blood. The receptors derive from a girl aged 5 to 17 with multiple sclerosis.

The chain couples TRBV20-1 to TRBJ1-1; D is uncertain. Trimming took 5 bases from V and 0 from J, leaving 16 bases between them. The CDR3 has 15 residues. Germline CDR1 is DFQATT and CDR2 is SNEGSKA (reference sequence). The CDR3 sequence: CSARRRQSMNTEAFF. CDR3 nucleotides: TGCAGTGCTCGAAGGCGGCAGTCCATGAACACTGAAGCTTTCTTT.

The gene calls are TRBV7-9 and TRBJ2-5; possible D gene TRBD1, 6 bases. Looked up from germline, CDR1 is SEHNR and CDR2 is FQNEAQ (reference sequence). There are 15 residues in the CDR3. Trimming took 2 bases from V and 4 from J, leaving 14 bases between them. CDR3 amino acids: CASSLREGGRETQYF. Here the CDR3 DNA reads TGTGCCAGCAGCTTACGTGAAGGGGGTAGAGAGACCCAGTACTTC.

The chain carries TRBV20-1 and TRBJ2-1; D is ambiguous. Per germline, CDR1 DFQATT and CDR2 SNEGSKA (reference sequence). There are 12 residues in the CDR3. Trimming took off 0 bases at V and 12 bases at J, with 12 bases between the two ends. The CDR3 DNA is TGCAGTGCTAGAGATCCCCCACTGGGGCAGTTCTTC. Its translation is CSARDPPLGQFF.

The chain links TRBV10-3 to TRBJ2-5; TRBD1 agrees at 10 bases. Near its end, the DNA agrees better with TRBJ2-7, so the J call may be wrong. Germline lookup yields CDR1 ENHRY and CDR2 SYGVKD. This CDR3 is built from 20 residues. In DNA form, the CDR3 reads TGTGCCATCAGTGAGCCCCAGGAGGTCCGACAGGGGGCCAAACTATACGAGCAGTACTTC. As protein: CAISEPQEVRQGAKLYEQYF.

V is TRBV12-3 or TRBV12-4 and J is TRBJ2-1; 8 bases align to TRBD2. The CDR3 loop spans 15 amino acids. Losses at the gene ends were 2 bases for V and 5 bases for J; bases not matched to a gene: 5. The CDR3 sequence is CASSLTGTRDNEQFF. The CDR3, as DNA: TGTGCCAGCAGTTTAACCGGGACTAGGGACAATGAGCAGTTCTTC.

The rearrangement links TRBV20-1 to TRBJ1-5; the match to TRBD1 covers 7 bases. This CDR3 comprises 15 residues. Germline CDR1 and CDR2: DFQATT and SNEGSKA (reference sequence). V lost 0 bases to trimming and J lost 1 base; unmatched junction nucleotides: 3. As DNA, the CDR3 is TGCAGTGCTAGAGAGGGGACAGCAAGCAATCAGCCCCAGCATTTT. Translated, it gives CSAREGTASNQPQHF.

V usage is TRBV28 and J usage is TRBJ2-7, with D tentatively TRBD1 or TRBD2 (6 bases each). The ends were cut back, 7 bases at V and 3 bases at J, with 19 bases in the middle. Germline CDR1 and CDR2: MDHEN and SYDVKM. This CDR3 has 15 amino acids. CDR3 nucleotides: TGTGCCAGCACCCAGAGGTCCAGGGGAGGCTACGAGCAGTACTTC. Its protein is CASTQRSRGGYEQYF.

The chain combines TRBV5-1 with TRBJ1-5, with TRBD1 matching 8 bases. There are 15 residues in the CDR3. CDR1 is SGHRS, CDR2 YFSETQ, per germline. The junction had 9 bases not matched to a gene; V was cut back by 4 bases and J by 6 bases. This CDR3 reads CASSPDGQGSQPQHF. The CDR3 DNA sequence: TGCGCCAGCAGCCCTGACGGACAGGGAAGTCAGCCCCAGCATTTT. Combining the CDR3 with reference TRBV5-1 and TRBJ1-5 gives the whole variable domain KAGVTQTPRYLIKTRGQQVTLSCSPISGHRSVSWYQQTPGQGLQFLFEYFSETQRNKGNFPGRFSGRQFSNSRSEMNVSTLELGDSALYLCASSPDGQGSQPQHFGDGTRLSIL.

This clonotype was observed a few times. CDR3 nucleotide sequence: TGTGCCAGCAGTTTTATGGGACAGGGAAACTACAATGAGCAGTTCTTC. This sequence encodes CASSFMGQGNYNEQFF. The genes are TRBV12-3 or TRBV12-4 and TRBJ2-1; TRBD1 agrees at 9 bases. V lost 3 bases to trimming and J lost 3 bases; unmatched junction nucleotides: 6. There are 16 residues in the CDR3.

The table lists this clonotype with a count of one. The chain has TRBV29-1 and TRBJ2-7; D is undetermined. V lost 4 bases and J lost 4, with 11 bases in between. This CDR3 spans 12 amino acids. Germline V CDR1 and CDR2: SQVTM, ANQGSEA. CDR3 DNA sequence: TGCAGCGTTGCTACAGTAACTTACGAGCAGTACTTC. It encodes CSVATVTYEQYF.

The chain joins TRBV7-9 to TRBJ2-1; 8 nucleotides match TRBD2. CDR3 length equals 14 residues. Germline V gene data show CDR1 as SEHNR and CDR2 as FQNEAQ (reference sequence). V was clipped by 5 bases and J by 5 bases; unmatched bases: 5. CDR3 amino acids: CASSLGRDHNEQFF. In DNA form, the CDR3 reads TGTGCCAGCAGCCTCGGGAGGGACCACAATGAGCAGTTCTTC.

This clonotype has just a few counts. This sequence joins TRBV4-3 and TRBJ1-2; D might be TRBD1 (6 bases). This CDR3 is built from 16 residues. CDR1 LGHNA and CDR2 YSLEER come from the germline V gene. The V end was cut by 2 bases, the J end by 4 bases, with 17 bases between. The CDR3 protein is CASSQNGGGESYGYTF. The CDR3 region has the DNA TGCGCCAGCAGCCAAAATGGGGGCGGGGAGAGCTATGGCTACACCTTC.

The CDR3 is CASSFETGVPNTEAFF. In DNA form, the CDR3 reads TGTGCCAGCAGCTTTGAGACAGGGGTTCCGAACACTGAAGCTTTCTTT. This chain links TRBV7-2 with TRBJ1-1; the match to TRBD1 covers 8 bases. The CDR3 totals 16 residues. After removal of 3 bases from V and 1 base from J, the junction contained 7 bases not matched to a gene. Germline V gene sequence: CDR1 SGHTA, CDR2 FQGNSA.

This chain joins TRBV15 and TRBJ2-7; 7 positions match TRBD2. With 2 bases clipped from V and 4 bases from J, the junction kept 11 bases outside the gene matches. In germline, CDR1 is LNHNV, CDR2 YYDKDF (reference sequence). The length of the CDR3 is 16 residues. CDR3 protein: CATSRPGTGTTYEQYF. In DNA, the CDR3 is TGTGCCACCAGCAGACCCGGGACCGGGACTACATACGAGCAGTACTTC.

The chain has TRBV12-3 or TRBV12-4 and TRBJ1-4; 7 bases align to TRBD1. Trimming removed 9 bases from V and 7 bases from J; junction bases left unmatched: 14. CDR3 size: 15 residues. The CDR3 sequence: CARAPLDRVREKLFF. The CDR3 DNA sequence: TGTGCCAGAGCTCCCCTTGACAGGGTTCGTGAAAAACTGTTTTTT.

The chain is built from TRBV7-2 and TRBJ2-7, with D possibly matching TRBD1 (5 bases). Germline loops: CDR1 SGHTA, CDR2 FQGNSA. The CDR3 extends over 17 amino acids. Trimming left V 5 bases short and J 3 bases short, with 23 bases between. As DNA, the CDR3 is TGTGCCAGCAGCCAAGGACACGGCCATATACGAGGCTACGAGCAGTACTTC. Translation: CASSQGHGHIRGYEQYF.